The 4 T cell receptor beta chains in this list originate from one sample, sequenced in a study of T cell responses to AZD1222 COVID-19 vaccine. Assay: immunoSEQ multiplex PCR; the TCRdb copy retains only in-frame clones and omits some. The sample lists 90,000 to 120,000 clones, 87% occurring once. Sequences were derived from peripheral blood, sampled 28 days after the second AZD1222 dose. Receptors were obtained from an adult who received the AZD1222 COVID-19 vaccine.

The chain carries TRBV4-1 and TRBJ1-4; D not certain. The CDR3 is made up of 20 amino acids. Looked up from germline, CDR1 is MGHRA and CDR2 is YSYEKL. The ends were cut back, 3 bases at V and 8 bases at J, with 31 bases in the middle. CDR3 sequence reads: CASSQAPEEPSNLMGEKLFF. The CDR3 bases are TGCGCCAGCAGCCAGGCCCCCGAAGAGCCCTCCAATTTAATGGGGGAAAAACTGTTTTTT.

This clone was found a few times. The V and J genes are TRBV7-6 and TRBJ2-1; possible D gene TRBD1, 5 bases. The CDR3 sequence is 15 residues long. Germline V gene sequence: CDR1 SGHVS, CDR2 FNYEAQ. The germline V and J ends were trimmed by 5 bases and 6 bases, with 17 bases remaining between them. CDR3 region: CASSRTSTQINEQFF. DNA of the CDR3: TGTGCCAGCAGCCGGACAAGCACCCAGATCAATGAGCAGTTCTTC.

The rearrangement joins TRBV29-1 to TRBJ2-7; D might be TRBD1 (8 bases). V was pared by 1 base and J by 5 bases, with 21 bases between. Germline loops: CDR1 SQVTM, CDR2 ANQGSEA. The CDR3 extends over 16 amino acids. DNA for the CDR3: TGCAGCGTTGAAGCGGGGGGAGGTGGACAGGGCGACGAGCAGTACTTC. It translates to CSVEAGGGGQGDEQYF.

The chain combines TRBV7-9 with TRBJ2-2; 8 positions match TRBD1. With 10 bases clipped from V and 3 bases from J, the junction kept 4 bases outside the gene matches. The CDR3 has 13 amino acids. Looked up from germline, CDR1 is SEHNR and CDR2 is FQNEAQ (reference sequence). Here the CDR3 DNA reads TGTGCCAAAGACAGGGGTGACACCGGGGAGCTGTTTTTT. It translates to CAKDRGDTGELFF.